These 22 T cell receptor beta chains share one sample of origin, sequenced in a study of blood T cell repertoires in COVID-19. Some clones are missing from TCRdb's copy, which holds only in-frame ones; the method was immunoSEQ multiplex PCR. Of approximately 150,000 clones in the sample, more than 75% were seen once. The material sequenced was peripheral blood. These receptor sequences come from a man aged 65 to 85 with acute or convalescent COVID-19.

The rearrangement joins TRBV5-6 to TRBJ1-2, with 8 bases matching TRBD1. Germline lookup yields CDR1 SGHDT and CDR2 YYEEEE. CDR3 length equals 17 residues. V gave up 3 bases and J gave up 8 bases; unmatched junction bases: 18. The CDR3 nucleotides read TGTGCCAGCAGCTCCCCGGACAGGGTTACCCCCTATGGCGGCTACACCTTC. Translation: CASSSPDRVTPYGGYTF.

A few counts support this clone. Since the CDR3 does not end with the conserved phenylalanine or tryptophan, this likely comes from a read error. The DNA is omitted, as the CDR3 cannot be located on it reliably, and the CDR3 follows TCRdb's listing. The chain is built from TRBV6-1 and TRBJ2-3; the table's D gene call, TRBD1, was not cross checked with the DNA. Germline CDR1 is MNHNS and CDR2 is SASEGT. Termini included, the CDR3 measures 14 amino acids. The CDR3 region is CASSHSTGPGQGHL.

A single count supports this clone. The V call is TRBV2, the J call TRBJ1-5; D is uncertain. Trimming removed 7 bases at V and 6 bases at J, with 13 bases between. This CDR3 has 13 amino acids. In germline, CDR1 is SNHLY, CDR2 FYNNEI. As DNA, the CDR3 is TGTGCCAGCACCCAGGTTGGGTCTCAGCCCCAGCATTTT. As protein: CASTQVGSQPQHF.

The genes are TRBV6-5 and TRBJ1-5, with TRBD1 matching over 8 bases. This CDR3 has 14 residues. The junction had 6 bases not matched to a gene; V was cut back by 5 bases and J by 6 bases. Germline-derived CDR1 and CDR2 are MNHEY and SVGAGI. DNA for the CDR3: TGTGCCAGCAGTACTGGACAGGGCCTTCAGCCCCAGCATTTT. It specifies CASSTGQGLQPQHF.

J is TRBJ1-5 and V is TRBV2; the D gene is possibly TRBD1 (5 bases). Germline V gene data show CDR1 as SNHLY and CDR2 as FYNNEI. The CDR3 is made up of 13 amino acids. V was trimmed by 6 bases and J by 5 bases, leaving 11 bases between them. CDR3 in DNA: TGTGCCAGCAGAGACAGTAAAGATCAGCCCCAGCATTTT. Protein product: CASRDSKDQPQHF.

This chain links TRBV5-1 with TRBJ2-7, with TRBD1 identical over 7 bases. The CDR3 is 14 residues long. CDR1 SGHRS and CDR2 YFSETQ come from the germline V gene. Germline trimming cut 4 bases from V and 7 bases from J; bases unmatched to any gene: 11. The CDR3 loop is CASSNRQGVGEQYF. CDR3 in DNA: TGCGCCAGCAGCAACCGACAGGGTGTGGGGGAGCAGTACTTC.

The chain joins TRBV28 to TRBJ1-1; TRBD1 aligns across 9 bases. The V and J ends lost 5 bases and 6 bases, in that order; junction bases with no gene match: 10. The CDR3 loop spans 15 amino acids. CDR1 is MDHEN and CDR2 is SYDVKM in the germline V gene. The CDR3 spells CASSTLGQGRPEAFF. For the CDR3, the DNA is TGTGCCAGCAGTACCCTCGGACAGGGGAGGCCTGAAGCTTTCTTT.

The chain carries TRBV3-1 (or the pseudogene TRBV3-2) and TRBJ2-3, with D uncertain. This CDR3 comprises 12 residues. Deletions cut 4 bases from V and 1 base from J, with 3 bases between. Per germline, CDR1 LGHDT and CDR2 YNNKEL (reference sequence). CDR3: CASSPGTDTQYF. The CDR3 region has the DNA TGTGCCAGCAGCCCCGGCACAGATACGCAGTATTTT.

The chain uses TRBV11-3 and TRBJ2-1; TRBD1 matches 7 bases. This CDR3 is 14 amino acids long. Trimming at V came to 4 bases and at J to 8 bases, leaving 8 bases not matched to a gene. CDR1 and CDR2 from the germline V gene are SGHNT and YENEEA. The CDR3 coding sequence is TGTGCCAGCAGCTCCGGACAGGCCGGGGATGAGCAGTTCTTC. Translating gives CASSSGQAGDEQFF.

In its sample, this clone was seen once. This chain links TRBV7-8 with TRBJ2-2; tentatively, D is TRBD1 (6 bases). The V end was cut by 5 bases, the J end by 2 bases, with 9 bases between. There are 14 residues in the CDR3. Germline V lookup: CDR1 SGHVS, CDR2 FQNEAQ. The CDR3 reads CASSKGQNTGELFF. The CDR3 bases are TGTGCCAGCAGCAAGGGACAAAACACCGGGGAGCTGTTTTTT.

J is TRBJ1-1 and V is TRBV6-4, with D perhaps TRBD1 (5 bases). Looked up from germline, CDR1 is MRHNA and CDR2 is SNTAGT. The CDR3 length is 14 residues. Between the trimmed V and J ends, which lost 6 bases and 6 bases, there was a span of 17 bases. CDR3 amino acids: CASRGMGGDAEAFF. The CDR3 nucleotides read TGTGCCAGCAGGGGAATGGGGGGGGACGCTGAAGCTTTCTTT.

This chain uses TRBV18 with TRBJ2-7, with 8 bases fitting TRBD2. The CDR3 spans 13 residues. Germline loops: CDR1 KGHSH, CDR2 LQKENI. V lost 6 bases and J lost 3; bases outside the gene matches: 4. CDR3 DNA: TGTGCCAGCTCGTCCGGGACTAGCTACGAGCAGTACTTC. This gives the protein CASSSGTSYEQYF. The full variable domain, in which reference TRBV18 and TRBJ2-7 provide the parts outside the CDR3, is NAGVMQNPRHLVRRRGQEARLRCSPMKGHSHVYWYRQLPEEGLKFMVYLQKENIIDESGMPKERFSAEFPKEGPSILRIQQVVRGDSAAYFCASSSGTSYEQYFGPGTRLTVT.

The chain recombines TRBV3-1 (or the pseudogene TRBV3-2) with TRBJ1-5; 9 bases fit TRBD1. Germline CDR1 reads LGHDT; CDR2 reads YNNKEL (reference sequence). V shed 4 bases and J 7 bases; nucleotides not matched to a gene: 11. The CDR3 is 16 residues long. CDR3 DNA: TGTGCCAGCAGCCGACAGGGGGGGACAGGTAACCAGCCCCAGCATTTT. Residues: CASSRQGGTGNQPQHF.

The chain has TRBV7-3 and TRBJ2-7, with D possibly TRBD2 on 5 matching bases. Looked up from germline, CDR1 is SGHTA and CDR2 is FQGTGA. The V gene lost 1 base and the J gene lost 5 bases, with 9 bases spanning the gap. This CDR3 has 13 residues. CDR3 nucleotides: TGTGCCAGCAGCTTAATCCGGGGAGACGAGCAGTACTTC. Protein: CASSLIRGDEQYF.

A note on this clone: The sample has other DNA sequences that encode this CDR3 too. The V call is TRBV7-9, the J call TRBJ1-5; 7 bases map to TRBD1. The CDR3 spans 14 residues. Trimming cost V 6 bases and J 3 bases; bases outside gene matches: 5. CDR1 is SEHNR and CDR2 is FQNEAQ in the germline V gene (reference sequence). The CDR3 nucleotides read TGTGCCAGCAGTCGACAGGGAGACAATCAGCCCCAGCATTTT. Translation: CASSRQGDNQPQHF.

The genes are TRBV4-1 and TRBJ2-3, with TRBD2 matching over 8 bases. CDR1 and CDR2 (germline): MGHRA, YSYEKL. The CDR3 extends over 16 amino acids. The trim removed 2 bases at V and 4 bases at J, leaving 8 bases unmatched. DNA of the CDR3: TGCGCCAGCAGCCAAAGAAGCGGGGGCGGCGCAGATACGCAGTATTTT. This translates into CASSQRSGGGADTQYF.

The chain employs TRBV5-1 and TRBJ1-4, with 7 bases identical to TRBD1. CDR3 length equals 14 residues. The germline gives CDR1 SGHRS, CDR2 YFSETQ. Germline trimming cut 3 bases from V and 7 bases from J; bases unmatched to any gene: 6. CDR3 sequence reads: CASSSGGYFEKLFF. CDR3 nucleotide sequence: TGCGCCAGCAGCTCAGGGGGGTATTTTGAAAAACTGTTTTTT.

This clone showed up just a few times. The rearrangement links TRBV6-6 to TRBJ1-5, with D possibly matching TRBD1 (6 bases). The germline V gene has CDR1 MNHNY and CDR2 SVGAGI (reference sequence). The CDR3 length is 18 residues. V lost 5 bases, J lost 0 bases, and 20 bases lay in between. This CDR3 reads CASSQWRYEGVSNQPQHF. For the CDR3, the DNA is TGTGCCAGCAGTCAGTGGAGGTACGAGGGGGTTAGCAATCAGCCCCAGCATTTT.

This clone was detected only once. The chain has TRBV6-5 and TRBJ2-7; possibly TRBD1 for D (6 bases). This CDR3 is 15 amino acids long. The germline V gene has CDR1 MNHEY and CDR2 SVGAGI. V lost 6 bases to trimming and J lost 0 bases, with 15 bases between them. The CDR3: CASSRPGHRSYEQYF. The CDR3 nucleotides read TGTGCCAGCAGCCGACCGGGACACCGCTCCTACGAGCAGTACTTC.

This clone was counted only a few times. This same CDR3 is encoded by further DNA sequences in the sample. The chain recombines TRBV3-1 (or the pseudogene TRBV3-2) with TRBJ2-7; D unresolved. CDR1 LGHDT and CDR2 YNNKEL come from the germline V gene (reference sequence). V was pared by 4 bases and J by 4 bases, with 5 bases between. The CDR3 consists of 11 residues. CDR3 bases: TGTGCCAGCAGCCGCGGTTACGAGCAGTACTTC. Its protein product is CASSRGYEQYF.

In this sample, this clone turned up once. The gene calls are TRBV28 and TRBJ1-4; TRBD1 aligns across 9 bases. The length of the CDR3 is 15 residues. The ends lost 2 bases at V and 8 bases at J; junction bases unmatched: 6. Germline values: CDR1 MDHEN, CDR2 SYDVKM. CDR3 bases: TGTGCCAGCAGTTTAGCCGGGACAGGGAGCGAAAAACTGTTTTTT. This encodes CASSLAGTGSEKLFF.

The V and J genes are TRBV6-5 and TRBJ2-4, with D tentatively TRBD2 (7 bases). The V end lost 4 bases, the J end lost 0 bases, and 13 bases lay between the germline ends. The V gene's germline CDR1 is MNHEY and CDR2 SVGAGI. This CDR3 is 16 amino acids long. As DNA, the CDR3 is TGTGCCAGCAGTTCTGTCGGGGGGCCAGCCAAAAACATTCAGTACTTC. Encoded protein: CASSSVGGPAKNIQYF.